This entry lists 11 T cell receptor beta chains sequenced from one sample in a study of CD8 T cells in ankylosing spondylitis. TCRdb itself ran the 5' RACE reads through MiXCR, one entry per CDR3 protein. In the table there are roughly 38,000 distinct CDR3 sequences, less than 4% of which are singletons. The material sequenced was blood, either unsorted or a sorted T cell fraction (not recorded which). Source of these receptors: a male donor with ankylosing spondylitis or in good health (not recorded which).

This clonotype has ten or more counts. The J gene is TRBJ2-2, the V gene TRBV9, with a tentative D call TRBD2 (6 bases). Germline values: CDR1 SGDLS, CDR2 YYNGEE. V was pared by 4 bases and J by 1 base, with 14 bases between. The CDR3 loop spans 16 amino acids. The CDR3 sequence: CASSSRGSGNTGELFF. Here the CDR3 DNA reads TGTGCCAGCAGCTCCCGGGGTAGCGGGAACACCGGGGAGCTGTTTTTT.

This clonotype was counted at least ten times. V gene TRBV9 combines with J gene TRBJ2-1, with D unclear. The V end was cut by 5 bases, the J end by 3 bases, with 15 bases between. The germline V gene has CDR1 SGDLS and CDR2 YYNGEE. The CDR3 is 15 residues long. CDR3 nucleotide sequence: TGTGCCAGCAGGAATGGGGAATACGGCTACAATGAGCAGTTCTTC. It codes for CASRNGEYGYNEQFF.

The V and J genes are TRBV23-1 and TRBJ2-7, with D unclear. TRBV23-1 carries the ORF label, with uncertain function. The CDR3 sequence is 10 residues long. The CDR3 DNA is TGCGCCAGCTGGCACTGCGACCAGCACGTC. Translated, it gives CASWHCDQHV.

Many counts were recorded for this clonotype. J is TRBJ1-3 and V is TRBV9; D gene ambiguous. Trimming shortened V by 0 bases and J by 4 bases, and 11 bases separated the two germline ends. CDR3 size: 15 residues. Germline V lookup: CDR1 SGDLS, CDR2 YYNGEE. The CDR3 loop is CASSVAPGPGNTIYF. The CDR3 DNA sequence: TGTGCCAGCAGCGTAGCTCCGGGTCCCGGAAACACCATATATTTT.

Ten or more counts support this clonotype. In nucleotides, the CDR3 is TGTGCCAGCAGCGCCACAGGGGGGAACACGAATACGCAGTATTTT. Amino acid sequence: CASSATGGNTNTQYF. The chain joins TRBV9 to TRBJ2-3; 8 bases map to TRBD1. Germline lookup yields CDR1 SGDLS and CDR2 YYNGEE. CDR3 size: 15 residues. Unmatched junction bases numbered 10, after V lost 3 bases and J lost 7 bases. Combining the CDR3 with reference TRBV9 and TRBJ2-3 gives the whole variable domain DSGVTQTPKHLITATGQRVTLRCSPRSGDLSVYWYQQSLDQGLQFLIQYYNGEERAKGNILERFSAQQFPDLHSELNLSSLELGDSALYFCASSATGGNTNTQYFGPGTRLTVL.

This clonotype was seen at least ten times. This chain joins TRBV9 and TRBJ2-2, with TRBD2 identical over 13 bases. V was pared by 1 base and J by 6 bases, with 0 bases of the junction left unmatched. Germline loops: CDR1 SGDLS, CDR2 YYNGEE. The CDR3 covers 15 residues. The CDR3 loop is CASSVTSGGAGELFF. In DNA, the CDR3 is TGTGCCAGCAGCGTAACTAGCGGGGGGGCCGGGGAGCTGTTTTTT.

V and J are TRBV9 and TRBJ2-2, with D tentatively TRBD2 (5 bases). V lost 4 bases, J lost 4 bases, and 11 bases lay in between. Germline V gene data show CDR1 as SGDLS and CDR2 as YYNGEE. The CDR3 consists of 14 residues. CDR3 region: CASSPSPTTGELFF. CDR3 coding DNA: TGTGCCAGCAGCCCTAGCCCCACCACCGGGGAGCTGTTTTTT.

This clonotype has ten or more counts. The CDR3 region has the DNA TGTGCCAGCAGCGTAGAAGGAACAGGGGTCGATACGCAGTATTTT. It encodes CASSVEGTGVDTQYF. This rearrangement joins TRBV9 to TRBJ2-3, with 7 bases fitting TRBD1. This CDR3 is built from 15 residues. V lost 0 bases, J lost 6 bases, and 7 bases stayed unmatched. Germline assignment: CDR1 SGDLS and CDR2 YYNGEE.

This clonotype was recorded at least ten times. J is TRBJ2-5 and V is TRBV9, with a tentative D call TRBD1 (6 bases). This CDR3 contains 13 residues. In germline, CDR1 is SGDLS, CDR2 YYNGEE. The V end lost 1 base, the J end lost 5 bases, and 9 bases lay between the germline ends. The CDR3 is CASSVRDRETQYF. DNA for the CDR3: TGTGCCAGCAGCGTACGAGACAGGGAGACCCAGTACTTC.

CDR3 amino acids: CASSLRLTNTGELFF. Written as DNA, the CDR3 is TGTGCCAGCAGCCTGAGACTGACTAACACCGGGGAGCTGTTTTTT. The chain couples TRBV9 to TRBJ2-2, with D hard to call. In germline, CDR1 is SGDLS, CDR2 YYNGEE. The CDR3 is made up of 15 amino acids. Trimming pared 4 bases from V and 2 bases from J, leaving 12 bases between.

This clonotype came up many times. CDR3 DNA sequence: TGTGCCAGCAGCGTAGGGGTAGCGGGAGCCGAGACCCAGTACTTC. As protein: CASSVGVAGAETQYF. This chain uses TRBV9 with TRBJ2-5; TRBD2 matches 9 bases. CDR3 length equals 15 residues. Trimming removed 0 bases from V and 5 bases from J; junction bases left unmatched: 5. Per germline, CDR1 SGDLS and CDR2 YYNGEE.